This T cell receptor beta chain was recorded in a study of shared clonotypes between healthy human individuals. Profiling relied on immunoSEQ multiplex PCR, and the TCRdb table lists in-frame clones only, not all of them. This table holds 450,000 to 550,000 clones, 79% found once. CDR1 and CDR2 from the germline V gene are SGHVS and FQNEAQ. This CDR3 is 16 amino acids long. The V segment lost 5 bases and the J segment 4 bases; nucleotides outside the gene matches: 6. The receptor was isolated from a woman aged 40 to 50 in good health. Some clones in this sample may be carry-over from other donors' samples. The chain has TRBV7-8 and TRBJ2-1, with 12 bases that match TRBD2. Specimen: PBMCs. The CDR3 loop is CASSRPGTSGYNEQFF. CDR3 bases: TGTGCCAGCAGCCGACCCGGGACTAGCGGGTACAATGAGCAGTTCTTC.